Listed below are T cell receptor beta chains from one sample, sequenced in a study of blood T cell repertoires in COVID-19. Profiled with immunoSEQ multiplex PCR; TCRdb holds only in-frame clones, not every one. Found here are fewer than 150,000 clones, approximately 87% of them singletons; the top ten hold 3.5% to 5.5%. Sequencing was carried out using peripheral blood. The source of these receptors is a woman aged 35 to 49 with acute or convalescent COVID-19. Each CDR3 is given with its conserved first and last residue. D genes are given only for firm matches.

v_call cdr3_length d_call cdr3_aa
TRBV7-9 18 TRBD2 CASSRTSGGASRTDTQYF
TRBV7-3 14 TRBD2 CASSLGLYTGELFF
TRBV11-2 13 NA CASSLDGGQPQHF
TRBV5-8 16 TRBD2 CASSLRLAGIYNEQFF
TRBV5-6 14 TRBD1 CASAGQGRTGELFF
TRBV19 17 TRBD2 CASSIGRLAGGTDTQYF
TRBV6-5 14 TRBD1 CASTSQGARNGYTF
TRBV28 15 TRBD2 CASKVLAGGTYEQYF
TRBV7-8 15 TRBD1 CASSWGQGASYEQYF
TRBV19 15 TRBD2 CASKDVAGAYNEQFF
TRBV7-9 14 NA CASSLDLGANVLTF
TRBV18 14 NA CASSPSAETYEQYF
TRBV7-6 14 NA CATRRISAQETQYF
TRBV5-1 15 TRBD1 CASRTGGQEGTEAFF
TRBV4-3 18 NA CASSQEDTVLSGANVLTF
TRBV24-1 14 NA CATSGGSKNYGYTF
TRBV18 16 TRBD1 CASSPPTGVVNTEAFF
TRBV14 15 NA CASSPLAASTDTQYF
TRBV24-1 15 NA CATSDLRGSNQPQHF
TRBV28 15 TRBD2 CASSLYSGGPEELFF
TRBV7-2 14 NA CASRAYVIDSPLHF
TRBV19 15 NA CASLGGFALNQPQHF
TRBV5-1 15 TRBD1 CASSVSQGAVTEAFF
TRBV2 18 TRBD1 CASSATGQGGSRGYGYTF
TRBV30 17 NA CAWSKGHSSSTNEKLFF
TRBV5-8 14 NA CASSLEQGHQPQHF
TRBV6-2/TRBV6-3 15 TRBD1 CASSTGTGDTGELFF
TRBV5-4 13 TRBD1 CACQGARGNTIYF
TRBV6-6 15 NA CASSSPVSNNEKLFF
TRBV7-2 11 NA CASSLNYGYTF
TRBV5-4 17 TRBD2 CASSPPSGGHNAGELFF
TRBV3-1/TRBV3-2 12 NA CASSQVSGGYTF
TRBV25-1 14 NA CASSDPGGPNEQFF
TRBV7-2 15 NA CASSSSGGPSYEQYF
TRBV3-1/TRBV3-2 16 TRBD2 CASFRKGLAGDGEQFF
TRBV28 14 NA CASSPGHYNSPLHF
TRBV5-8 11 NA CASSHGETQYF
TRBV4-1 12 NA CASRGAADTQYF
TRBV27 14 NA CASRPWGDTGELFF
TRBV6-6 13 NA CASSYRDTYEQYF
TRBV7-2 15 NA CASSSQGRGNQPQHF
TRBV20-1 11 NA CSARWAAGAFF
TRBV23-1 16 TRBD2 CASSRGRGRAKNIQYF
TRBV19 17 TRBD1 CASTSYPGQGANYGYTF
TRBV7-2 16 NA CASSLAGGLSGNTIYF
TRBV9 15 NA CASSGGTVSTDTQYF
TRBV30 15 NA CAWSVPRGAPEKLFF
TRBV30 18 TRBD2 CAWSVKRTGTRVTGELFF
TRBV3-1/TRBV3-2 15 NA CASSRRTDNTGELFF
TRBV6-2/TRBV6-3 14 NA CASSYSRHGETQYF
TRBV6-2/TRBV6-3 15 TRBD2 CASSYGRGGHDEQFF
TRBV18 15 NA CASSPGGRPNTEAFF
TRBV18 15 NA CASTRPPASTDTQYF